The 4 T cell receptor beta chains presented below share a single source sample, sequenced in a study of cytomegalovirus exposure and HLA in healthy donors. The PCR ran on 60 Vbeta and 13 Jbeta primers. Profiling relied on immunoSEQ multiplex PCR, and the TCRdb table lists in-frame clones only, not all of them. The sample holds under 150,000 clones, roughly 79% seen once. Sequencing was done on a sample of PBMCs. The source of these receptors is a woman aged 45-65 years in good health and CMV-seronegative.

The chain carries TRBV5-1 and TRBJ2-3; maybe TRBD1 (5 bases). The V end lost 1 base, the J end lost 3 bases, and 9 bases lay between the germline ends. The germline V gene encodes CDR1 SGHRS and CDR2 YFSETQ. This CDR3 has 14 residues. CDR3 sequence: CASSLLRVTDTQYF. DNA of the CDR3: TGCGCCAGCAGCTTGCTCAGGGTGACAGATACGCAGTATTTT.

The chain carries TRBV9 and TRBJ2-1; D is perhaps TRBD2 (5 bases). CDR1 and CDR2 (germline): SGDLS, YYNGEE. The CDR3 consists of 13 residues. Deletions cut 3 bases from V and 8 bases from J, with 12 bases between. CDR3 region: CASSGTRSDEQFF. The CDR3 DNA follows: TGTGCCAGCAGCGGAACTAGAAGTGATGAGCAGTTCTTC.

The chain couples TRBV19 to TRBJ1-5, with D possibly being TRBD1 (5 bases). The V gene's germline CDR1 is LNHDA and CDR2 SQIVND (reference sequence). The length of the CDR3 is 17 residues. Trimming cost V 5 bases and J 6 bases, with 23 bases left between them. DNA for the CDR3: TGTGCCAGTAGTTCCCATTCGACAGCGGGTAATCTTCAGCCCCAGCATTTT. It is translated as CASSSHSTAGNLQPQHF.

This clone was recorded only once. V is TRBV6-6 and J is TRBJ1-3; unclear D gene. Trimming cost V 0 bases and J 3 bases, with 9 bases left between them. CDR3 size: 15 residues. Germline V gene data show CDR1 as MNHNY and CDR2 as SVGAGI (reference sequence). The CDR3 reads CASSYSEGFGNTIYF. The CDR3 coding sequence is TGTGCCAGCAGTTACTCGGAGGGATTTGGAAACACCATATATTTT.